This T cell receptor (beta chain) stems from a study of T cell repertoires in cytomegalovirus infection. Turning to the study itself: Recently identified HLA-C-restricted and well-studied HLA-B-restricted CMV epitopes were used. CMV infection together with matching HLA type was indicated by public TCR beta signatures. General observations from the study: HLA-C-restricted, CMV-specific TCR beta clonotypes were dominant ex vivo. Of the TCR beta families, the public ones yielded a cumulative frequency that identified carriers of CMV plus the relevant HLA.

TCRdb redid the calling of the reads with MiXCR, one entry per CDR3 protein. The data contain 250,000 to 300,000 distinct CDR3 sequences, about 20% of them singletons. This clonotype was seen a handful of times. Its antigen is undetermined. Sequencing was performed on cultured PBMCs, taken from culture after CMV antigen stimulation. The TCR was taken from a human donor in good health (CMV status not recorded). Some clones in this sample may be carry-over from other donors' samples.

CDR3 sequence (DNA): TGTGCCAGCAGCTCCCCGGGACAGGGGGCTCAGCCCCAGCATTTT. It is translated as CASSSPGQGAQPQHF. This chain links TRBV7-9 with TRBJ1-5; 12 bases are shared with TRBD1. In germline, CDR1 is SEHNR, CDR2 FQNEAQ (reference sequence). V lost 4 bases, J lost 6 bases, and 4 bases stayed unmatched. There are 15 residues in the CDR3.